This T cell receptor (beta chain) was recorded in a study of neurological immune-mediated disorders. CDR3 length: 14 amino acids. V lost 6 bases and J lost 0, with 10 bases in between. Germline V CDR1 and CDR2: SGHRS, YFSETQ. Via MiXCR, TCRdb re-called the 5' RACE reads, giving one row per CDR3 protein. The sample lists tens of thousands of distinct CDR3 sequences; 3% to 4.5% were seen once. This clonotype was found many times. This clonotype originated in a woman between 50 and 59 years old with multiple sclerosis. The source material was PBMCs. V usage is TRBV5-1 and J usage is TRBJ2-1, with D possibly being TRBD1 (5 bases). The CDR3 spells CASTRQSSYNEQFF. CDR3 nucleotide sequence: TGCGCCAGCACCAGACAGAGCTCCTACAATGAGCAGTTCTTC.